This T cell receptor (beta chain) was identified in a study of T-cell memory formation after mild COVID-19. Study observations and caveats: Day 15 to 85 contracting clones showed balanced CD4/CD8; later expanders leaned CD4+.

TCRdb recomputed calls from the 5' RACE reads with MiXCR, one row per CDR3 protein. The table records 390,000 or so distinct CDR3 sequences, about 16% of them present only once. Turning to this clonotype: The antigen remains unidentified.

CDR1 is LGHNA and CDR2 is YNFKEQ in the germline V gene. V was trimmed by 0 bases and J by 4 bases, leaving 10 bases between them. There are 16 residues in the CDR3. The sequence came from a man younger than 35 who had mild COVID-19 (a few samples of this study predate the infection). Cell type and time point are not known. V and J are TRBV4-2 and TRBJ2-6; unclear D gene. Sequences were obtained from PBMCs or a T cell subset sorted from them (not recorded which). CDR3 loop: CASSQERALGANVLTF. CDR3 in DNA: TGTGCCAGCAGCCAAGAGAGAGCGCTCGGGGCCAACGTCCTGACTTTC.